One TCR beta chain is described in this entry. These data are taken from a study of Graves' ophthalmopathy and Graves' hyperthyroidism. TCR beta CDR3 amplification used RNA transcripts. Investigators did first-round RT-PCR with HTBI primers, then second-round multiplex PCR. Each CDR3 protein gets one entry after TCRdb re-called the multiplex PCR reads with MiXCR. This sample has hundreds of thousands of distinct CDR3 sequences, with over 40% found just once. The V end was cut by 6 bases, the J end by 5 bases, with 13 bases between. Germline values: CDR1 SQVTM, CDR2 ANQGSEA. The CDR3 is 12 residues long.

This chain uses TRBV29-1 with TRBJ2-5; D possibly uses TRBD1 or TRBD2 (7 bases each). Source material: peripheral blood. This TCR came from an adult man with Graves' ophthalmopathy. In DNA form, the CDR3 reads TGCAGCGTCAGGGGGGGCAGGGAGACCCAGTACTTC. It codes for CSVRGGRETQYF.